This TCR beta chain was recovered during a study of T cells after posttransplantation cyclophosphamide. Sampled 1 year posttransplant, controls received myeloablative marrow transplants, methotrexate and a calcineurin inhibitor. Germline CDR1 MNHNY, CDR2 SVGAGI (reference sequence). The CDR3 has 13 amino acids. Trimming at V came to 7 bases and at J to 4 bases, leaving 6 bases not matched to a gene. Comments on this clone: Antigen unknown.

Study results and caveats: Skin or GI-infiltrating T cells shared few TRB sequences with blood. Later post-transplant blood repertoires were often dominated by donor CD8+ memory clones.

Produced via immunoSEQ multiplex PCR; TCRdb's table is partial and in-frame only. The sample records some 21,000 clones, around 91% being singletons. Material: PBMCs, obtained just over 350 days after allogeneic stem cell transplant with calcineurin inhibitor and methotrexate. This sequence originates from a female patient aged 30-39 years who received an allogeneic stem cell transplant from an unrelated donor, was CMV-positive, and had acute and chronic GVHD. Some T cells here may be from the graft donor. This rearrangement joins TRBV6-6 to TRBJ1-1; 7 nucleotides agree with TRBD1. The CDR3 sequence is CASILTGATEAFF. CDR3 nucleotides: TGTGCCAGCATCCTAACAGGGGCCACTGAAGCTTTCTTT.